This section outlines one T cell receptor beta chain sequence together with its context. No cognate antigen has been identified for it. Per-base qualities were not stored, and no clone one base away is much larger. This sample includes further DNA sequences coding for the same CDR3. Each donor gave one peripheral blood draw, averaging approximately 0.11 L, which was collected into heparinised tubes. A BD FACSAria II and a panel including CD45RO, CCR7, CD25, CD127, CD95 and CD27 were used to sort naive, central memory, regulatory and stem cell-like memory CD4+ T cells. Purity was above 95% for every sorted population. Right away, PBMCs were isolated by Lymphoprep density gradient centrifugation and were stained directly, with no culture step. So that batch effects would be minimized, each experiment stained and sorted samples in pairs, pairing one healthy donor with one patient. The sample is drawn from a study of beta chain features in type 1 diabetes (dated by TCRdb to between 2017 and 2018). Study-level background: No differences in mean age, gender distribution, total cell number or subset yield were found between patients and healthy donors. The study compared TCRB repertoires of sorted circulating CD4+ T cell subsets between recently diagnosed type 1 diabetes patients and matched healthy donors. A total of roughly 100 million sorted cells were examined across all samples, and the number of cells per subset was strongly correlated with RNA yield. Whereas all 30 or so donors provided naive and central memory subsets, regulatory and stem cell-like memory subsets were isolated from just 8 patients and roughly 8 healthy donors. Overall study outcomes, separate from this receptor: At VDJ recombination sites, type 1 diabetes patients had fewer insertions and more deleted nucleotides, which implies abnormalities in thymic rearrangement. Because small numbers of individuals were included in the HLA sub-analyses, any influence of HLA type on TCRB rearrangement was left unresolved. Sequencing cDNA rather than genomic DNA could over-represent highly expressing activated cells, although activation and CD3 levels did not differ between groups. Shorter templates might have been favored by PCR, but patient and control samples were amplified and corrected together, so both groups would have been affected equally by any skew. Naive, central memory and regulatory TCRB repertoires appeared to be more similar among patients than among healthy donors. Type 1 diabetes patients showed a moderate but significant shortening of TCRB CDR3 length in all four CD4+ subsets.

Relative to germline, V is missing 6 bases and J is missing 3 bases, with 3 bases of the junction outside any gene match. Including the terminal cysteine and phenylalanine, the CDR3 comprises 13 residues. Only the CDR3 region is kept as DNA, spanning 39 bases read in frame from base 1. CDR1 MNHEY and CDR2 SVGAGI are derived from the germline V gene. The High Capacity cDNA Reverse Transcription Kit was used to reverse transcribe all of the isolated RNA, meaning that expressed TCRB transcripts were what got sequenced. Deep immunoSEQ sequencing was performed on naive, central memory and regulatory T cell samples, with an average of approximately 3.9 million total reads per sample. After sorted cells were lysed in RLT buffer, RNA was extracted with DNase-treated RNeasy Micro or Mini kits, with the choice depending on cell number. To prevent cross-contamination, every cell subset was processed on its own, while patient and healthy donor samples were processed together. Using the immunoSEQ multiplex PCR, TCRB sequences were amplified from cDNA into 87-bp fragments spanning the CDR3 region. Sequencing of the amplicons was done on the Illumina HiSeq platform. The original methods were these. PCR bias was computationally corrected using synthetic template baselines, reads within Hamming distance 2 were collapsed, and singletons that could not be merged were discarded. By aligning reads against IMGT, V, D and J genes, CDR3 length, and insertions or deletions at six rearrangement sites were assigned. Within each subset, clonotype counts were normalized to sorted cell number, after which true diversity and Gini coefficients were computed with the tcR R package. The overlap coefficient, calculated on TCRB nucleotide sequences, was used to quantify repertoire sharing. TCRdb stores this immuneACCESS table with in-frame sequences only. Part of the clones is absent; in the studies checked, under half of the shortfall reflects unresolved V genes, and no reason is known for the rest. That table furnishes V, J and clone size, whereas the DNA furnished D and trimming. Here the sample has about 160,000 clones; less than 9.5% occur a single time. The leading ten clones occupy more than 0.75% of the sample.

The sequenced material came from central memory CD4+ T cells from blood. The clonotype comes from a woman in her 40s with type 1 diabetes. The rearrangement combines TRBV6-5 with TRBJ2-7; TRBD1 matches 9 bases in the middle. The nucleotides read TGTGCCAGCAGACCGGGACAGGGCTACGAGCAGTACTTC. It specifies CASRPGQGYEQYF.